The following is a T cell receptor beta chain sequence with its context. The antigen remains undetermined. This record comes from a study of cytomegalovirus exposure and HLA in healthy donors. Regarding the study as a whole: Investigators reported some 150 TCR beta chains as tied to cytomegalovirus. When the data were analyzed later, several of the most significant clusters appeared to be linked to common viral pathogens. Later examination showed HLA-associated TCR beta chains had greater clonal expansion than equally common others.

PCR primers comprised 60 Vbeta and 13 Jbeta primers. TCRdb's table, derived via immunoSEQ multiplex PCR, lists solely in-frame clones and lacks some. The repertoire holds 90,000 to 120,000 clones, with roughly 71% as singletons. Trimming cost V 8 bases and J 1 base, with 13 bases left between them. CDR3 length: 14 amino acids. The germline V gene encodes CDR1 ENHRY and CDR2 SYGVKD. Sequences were obtained from PBMCs. The TCR was taken from a man between 40 and 49 years old in good health and CMV-seropositive. The gene calls are TRBV10-3 and TRBJ2-3, with a tentative D call TRBD1 (5 bases). CDR3 coding DNA: TGTGCCATCCTCTCTGGGGCTGGCACAGATACGCAGTATTTT. This encodes CAILSGAGTDTQYF.